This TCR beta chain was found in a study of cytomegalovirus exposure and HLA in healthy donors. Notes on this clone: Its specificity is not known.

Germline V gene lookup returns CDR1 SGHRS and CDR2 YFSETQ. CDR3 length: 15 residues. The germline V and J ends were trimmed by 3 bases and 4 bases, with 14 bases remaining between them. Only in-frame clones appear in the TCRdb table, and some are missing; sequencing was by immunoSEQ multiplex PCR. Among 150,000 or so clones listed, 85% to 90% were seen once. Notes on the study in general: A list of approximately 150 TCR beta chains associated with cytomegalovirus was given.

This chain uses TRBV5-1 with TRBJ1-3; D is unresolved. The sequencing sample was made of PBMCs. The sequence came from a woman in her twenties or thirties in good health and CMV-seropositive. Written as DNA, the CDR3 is TGCGCCAGCAGCTCGAGCCCTACGGAGGGAAACACCATATATTTT. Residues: CASSSSPTEGNTIYF.